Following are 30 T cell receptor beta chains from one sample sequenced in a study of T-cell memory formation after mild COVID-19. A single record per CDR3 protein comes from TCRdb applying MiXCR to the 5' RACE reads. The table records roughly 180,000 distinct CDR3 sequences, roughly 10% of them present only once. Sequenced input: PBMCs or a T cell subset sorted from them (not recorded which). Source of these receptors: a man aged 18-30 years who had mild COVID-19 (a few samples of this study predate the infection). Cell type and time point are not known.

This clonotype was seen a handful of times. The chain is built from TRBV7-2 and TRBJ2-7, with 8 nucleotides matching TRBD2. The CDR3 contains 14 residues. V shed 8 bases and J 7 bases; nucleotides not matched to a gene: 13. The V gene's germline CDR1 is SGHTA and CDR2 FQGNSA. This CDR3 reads CASSHGSSGFEQYF. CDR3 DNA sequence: TGTGCCAGCTCCCACGGCTCTAGCGGGTTTGAGCAGTACTTC.

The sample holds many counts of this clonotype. CDR3 DNA sequence: TGCGCCAGCAGCTTGAGTCAGGGGGCCACTGAAGCTTTCTTT. Translated, it gives CASSLSQGATEAFF. The genes are TRBV5-1 and TRBJ1-1, with TRBD1 matching 8 bases. V was clipped by 1 base and J by 4 bases; unmatched bases: 3. The V gene's germline CDR1 is SGHRS and CDR2 YFSETQ. The CDR3 is 14 residues long.

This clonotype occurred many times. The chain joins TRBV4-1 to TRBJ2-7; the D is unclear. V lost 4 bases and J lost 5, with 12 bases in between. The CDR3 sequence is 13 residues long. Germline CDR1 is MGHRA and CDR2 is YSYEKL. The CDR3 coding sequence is TGCGCCAGCAGCCCCCGGGCCTTCAACGAGCAGTACGTC. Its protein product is CASSPRAFNEQYV.

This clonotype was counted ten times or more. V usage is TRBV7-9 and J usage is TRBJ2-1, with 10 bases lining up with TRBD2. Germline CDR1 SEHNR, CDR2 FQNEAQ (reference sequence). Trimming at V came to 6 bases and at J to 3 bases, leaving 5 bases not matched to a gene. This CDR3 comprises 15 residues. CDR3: CASRSGLASYNEQFF. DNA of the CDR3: TGTGCCAGCAGGTCGGGACTAGCGAGCTACAATGAGCAGTTCTTC.

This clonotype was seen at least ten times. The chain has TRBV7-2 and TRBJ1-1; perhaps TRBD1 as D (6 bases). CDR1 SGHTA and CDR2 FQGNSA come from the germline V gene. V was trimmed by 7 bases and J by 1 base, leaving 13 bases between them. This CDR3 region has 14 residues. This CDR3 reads CASKRGGTNTEAFF. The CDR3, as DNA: TGTGCCAGCAAGAGGGGGGGGACGAACACTGAAGCTTTCTTT.

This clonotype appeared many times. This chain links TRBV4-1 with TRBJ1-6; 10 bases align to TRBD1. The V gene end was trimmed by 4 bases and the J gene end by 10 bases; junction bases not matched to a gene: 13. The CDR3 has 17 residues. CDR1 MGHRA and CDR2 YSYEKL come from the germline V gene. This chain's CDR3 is CASSPAPGQGYPSPLHF. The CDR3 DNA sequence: TGCGCCAGCAGCCCAGCCCCGGGACAGGGGTATCCGTCACCCCTCCACTTT.

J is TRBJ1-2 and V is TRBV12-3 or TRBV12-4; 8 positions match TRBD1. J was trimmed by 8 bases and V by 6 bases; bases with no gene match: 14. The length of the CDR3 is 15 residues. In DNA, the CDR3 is TGTGCCAGCAGCCCCAGGACAGGGATCTCAGGGGGCTACACCTTC. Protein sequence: CASSPRTGISGGYTF.

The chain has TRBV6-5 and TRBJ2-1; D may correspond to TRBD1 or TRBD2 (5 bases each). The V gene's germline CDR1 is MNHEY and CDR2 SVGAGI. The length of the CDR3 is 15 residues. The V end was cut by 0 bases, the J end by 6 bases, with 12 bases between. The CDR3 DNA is TGTGCCAGCAGTTACTCGAGCAGGGCGGGCAATGAGCAGTTCTTC. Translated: CASSYSSRAGNEQFF.

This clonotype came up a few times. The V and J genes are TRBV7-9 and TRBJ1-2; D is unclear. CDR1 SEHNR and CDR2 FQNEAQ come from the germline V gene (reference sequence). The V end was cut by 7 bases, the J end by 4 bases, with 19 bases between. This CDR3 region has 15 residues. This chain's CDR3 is CASTLGPDAGYGYTF. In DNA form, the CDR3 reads TGTGCCAGCACTCTCGGTCCCGATGCTGGCTATGGCTACACCTTC. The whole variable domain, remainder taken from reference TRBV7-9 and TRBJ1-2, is DTGVSQNPRHKITKRGQNVTFRCDPISEHNRLYWYRQTLGQGPEFLTYFQNEAQLEKSRLLSDRFSAERPKGSFSTLEIQRTEQGDSAMYLCASTLGPDAGYGYTFGSGTRLTVV.

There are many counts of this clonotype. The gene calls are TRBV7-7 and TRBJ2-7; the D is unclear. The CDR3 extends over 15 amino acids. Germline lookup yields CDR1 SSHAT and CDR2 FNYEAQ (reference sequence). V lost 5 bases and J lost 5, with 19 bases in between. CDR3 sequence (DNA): TGTGCCAGCAGCACCAGCCCATCAATAGACGACGAGCAGTACTTC. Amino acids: CASSTSPSIDDEQYF.

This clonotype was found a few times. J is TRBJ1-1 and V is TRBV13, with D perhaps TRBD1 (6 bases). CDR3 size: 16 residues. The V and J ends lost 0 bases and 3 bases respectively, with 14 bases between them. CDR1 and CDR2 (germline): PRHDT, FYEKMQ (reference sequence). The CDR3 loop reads CASSLGWAKGDTEAFF. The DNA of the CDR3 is TGTGCCAGCAGCTTAGGTTGGGCCAAGGGGGACACTGAAGCTTTCTTT.

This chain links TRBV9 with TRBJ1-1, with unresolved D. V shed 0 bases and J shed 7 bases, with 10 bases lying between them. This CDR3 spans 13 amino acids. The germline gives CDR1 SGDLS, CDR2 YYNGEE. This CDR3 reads CASSVEMGSEAFF. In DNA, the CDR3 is TGTGCCAGCAGCGTAGAGATGGGGAGTGAAGCTTTCTTT.

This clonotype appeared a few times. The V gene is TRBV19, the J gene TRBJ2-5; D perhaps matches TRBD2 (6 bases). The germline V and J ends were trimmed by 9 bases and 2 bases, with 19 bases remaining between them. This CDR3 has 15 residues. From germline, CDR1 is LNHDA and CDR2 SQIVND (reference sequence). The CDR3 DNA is TGTGCCAGCACGCCCTCGGCCGGGGGACAAGAGACCCAGTACTTC. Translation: CASTPSAGGQETQYF.

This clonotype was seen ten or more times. Written as DNA, the CDR3 is TGTGCCAGCAGTACGACAGGTATCTCACCCCTCCACTTT. It yields the protein CASSTTGISPLHF. The genes are TRBV6-6 and TRBJ1-6; D may be TRBD1 (6 bases). Germline CDR1 is MNHNY and CDR2 is SVGAGI (reference sequence). Trimming took off 5 bases at V and 10 bases at J, with 12 bases between the two ends. CDR3 length: 13 amino acids.

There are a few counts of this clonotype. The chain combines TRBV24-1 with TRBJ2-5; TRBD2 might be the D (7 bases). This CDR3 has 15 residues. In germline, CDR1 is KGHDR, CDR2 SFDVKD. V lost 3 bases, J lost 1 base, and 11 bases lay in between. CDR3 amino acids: CATSDAGAGQETQYF. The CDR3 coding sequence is TGTGCCACCAGTGATGCGGGGGCCGGCCAAGAGACCCAGTACTTC.

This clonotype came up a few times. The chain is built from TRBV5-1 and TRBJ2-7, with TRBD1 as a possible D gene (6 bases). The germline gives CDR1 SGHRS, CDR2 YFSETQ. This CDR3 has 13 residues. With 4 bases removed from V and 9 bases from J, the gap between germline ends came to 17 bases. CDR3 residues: CASSGTTGPRQYF. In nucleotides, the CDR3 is TGCGCCAGCAGCGGGACGACAGGACCTCGGCAGTACTTC.

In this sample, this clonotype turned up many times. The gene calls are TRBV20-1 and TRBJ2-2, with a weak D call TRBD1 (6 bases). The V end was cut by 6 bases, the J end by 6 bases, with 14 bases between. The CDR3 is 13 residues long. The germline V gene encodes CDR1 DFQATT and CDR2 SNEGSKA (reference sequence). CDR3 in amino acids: CSASGQGSGELFF. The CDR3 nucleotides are TGCAGTGCCTCCGGGCAGGGGTCCGGGGAGCTGTTTTTT.

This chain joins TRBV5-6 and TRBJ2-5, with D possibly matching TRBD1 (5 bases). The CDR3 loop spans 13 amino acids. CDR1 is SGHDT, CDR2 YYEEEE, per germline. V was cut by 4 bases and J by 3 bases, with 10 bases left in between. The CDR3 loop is CASSRMTEETQYF. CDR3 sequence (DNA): TGTGCCAGCAGCCGAATGACAGAAGAGACCCAGTACTTC. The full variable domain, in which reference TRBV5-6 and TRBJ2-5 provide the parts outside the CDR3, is DAGVTQSPTHLIKTRGQQVTLRCSPKSGHDTVSWYQQALGQGPQFIFQYYEEEERQRGNFPDRFSGHQFPNYSSELNVNALLLGDSALYLCASSRMTEETQYFGPGTRLLVL.

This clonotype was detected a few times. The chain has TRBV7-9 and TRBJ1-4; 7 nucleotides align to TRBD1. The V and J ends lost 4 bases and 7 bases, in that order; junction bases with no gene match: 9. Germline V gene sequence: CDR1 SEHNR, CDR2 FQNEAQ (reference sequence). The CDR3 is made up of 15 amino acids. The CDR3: CASSSYRGLGEKLFF. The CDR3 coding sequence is TGTGCCAGCAGCTCATACAGGGGTTTAGGTGAAAAACTGTTTTTT.

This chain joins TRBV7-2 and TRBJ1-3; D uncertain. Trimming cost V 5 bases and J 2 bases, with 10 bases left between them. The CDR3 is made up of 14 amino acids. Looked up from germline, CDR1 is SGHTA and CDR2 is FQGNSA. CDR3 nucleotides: TGTGCCAGCAGCCCGATTAAGCCTGGAAACACCATATATTTT. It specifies CASSPIKPGNTIYF.

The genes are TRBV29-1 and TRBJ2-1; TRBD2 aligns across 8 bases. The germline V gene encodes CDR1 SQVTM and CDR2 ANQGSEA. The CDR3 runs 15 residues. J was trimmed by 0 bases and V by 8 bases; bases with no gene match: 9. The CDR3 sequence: CSSPAGTSSYNEQFF. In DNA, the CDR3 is TGCAGCTCACCAGCCGGGACTAGCTCCTACAATGAGCAGTTCTTC.

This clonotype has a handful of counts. The CDR3 spells CASSQVRYTGELFF. In DNA, the CDR3 is TGTGCCAGCAGCCAAGTCCGGTACACCGGGGAGCTGTTTTTT. The J gene is TRBJ2-2, the V gene TRBV3-1; D not resolved. In germline, CDR1 is LGHDT, CDR2 YNNKEL (reference sequence). The V end lost 1 base, the J end lost 3 bases, and 6 bases lay between the germline ends. The CDR3 extends over 14 amino acids.

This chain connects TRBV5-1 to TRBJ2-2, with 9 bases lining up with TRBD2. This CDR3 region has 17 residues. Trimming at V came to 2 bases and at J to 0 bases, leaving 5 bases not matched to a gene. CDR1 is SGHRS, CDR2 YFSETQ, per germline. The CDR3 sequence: CASSFRGGAANTGELFF. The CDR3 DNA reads TGCGCCAGCAGCTTTCGCGGGGGGGCCGCGAACACCGGGGAGCTGTTTTTT.

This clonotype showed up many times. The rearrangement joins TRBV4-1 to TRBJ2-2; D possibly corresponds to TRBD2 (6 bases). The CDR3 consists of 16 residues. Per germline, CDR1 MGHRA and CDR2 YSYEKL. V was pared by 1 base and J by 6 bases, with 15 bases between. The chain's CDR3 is CASSQVRSGRPGELFF. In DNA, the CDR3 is TGCGCCAGCAGCCAAGTAAGGAGCGGGCGCCCCGGGGAGCTGTTTTTT.

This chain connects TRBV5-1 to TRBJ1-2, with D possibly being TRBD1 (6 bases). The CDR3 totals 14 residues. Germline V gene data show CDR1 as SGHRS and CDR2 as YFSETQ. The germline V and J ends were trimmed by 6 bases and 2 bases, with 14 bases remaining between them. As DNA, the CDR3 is TGCGCCAGCACACGCGAGGGGACAAACTATGGCTACACCTTC. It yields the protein CASTREGTNYGYTF.

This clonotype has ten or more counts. The CDR3 DNA reads as TGTGCCAGCACCAACGGGATCACTGAAGCTTTCTTT. This gives the protein CASTNGITEAFF. This chain uses TRBV6-2 or TRBV6-3 with TRBJ1-1, with D unclear. This CDR3 has 12 amino acids. The germline V gene encodes CDR1 MNHEY and CDR2 SVGEGT. The ends were cut back, 7 bases at V and 4 bases at J, with 10 bases in the middle.

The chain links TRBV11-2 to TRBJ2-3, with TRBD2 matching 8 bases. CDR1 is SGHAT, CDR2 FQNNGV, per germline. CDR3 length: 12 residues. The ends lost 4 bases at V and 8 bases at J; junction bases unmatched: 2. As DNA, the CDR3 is TGTGCCAGCAGCTCCACTAGCGGTACGCAGTATTTT. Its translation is CASSSTSGTQYF.

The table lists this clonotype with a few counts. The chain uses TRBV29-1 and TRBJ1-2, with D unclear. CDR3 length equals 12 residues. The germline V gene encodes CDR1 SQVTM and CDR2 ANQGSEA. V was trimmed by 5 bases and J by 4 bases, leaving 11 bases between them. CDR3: CSVFDFSYGYTF. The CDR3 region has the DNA TGCAGCGTTTTCGACTTTTCCTATGGCTACACCTTC.

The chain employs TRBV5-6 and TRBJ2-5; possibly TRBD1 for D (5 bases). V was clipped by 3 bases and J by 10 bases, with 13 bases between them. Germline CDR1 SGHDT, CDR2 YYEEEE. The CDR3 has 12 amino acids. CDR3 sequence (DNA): TGTGCCAGCAGCTCAGGGCTCCGAAGCCAGTACTTC. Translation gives CASSSGLRSQYF.

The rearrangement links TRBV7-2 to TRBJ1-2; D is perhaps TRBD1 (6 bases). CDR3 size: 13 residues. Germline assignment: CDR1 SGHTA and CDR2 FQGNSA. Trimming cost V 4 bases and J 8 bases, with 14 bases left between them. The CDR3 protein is CASSSRGGAGYTF. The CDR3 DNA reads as TGTGCCAGCAGCTCGCGTGGGGGCGCGGGCTACACCTTC.